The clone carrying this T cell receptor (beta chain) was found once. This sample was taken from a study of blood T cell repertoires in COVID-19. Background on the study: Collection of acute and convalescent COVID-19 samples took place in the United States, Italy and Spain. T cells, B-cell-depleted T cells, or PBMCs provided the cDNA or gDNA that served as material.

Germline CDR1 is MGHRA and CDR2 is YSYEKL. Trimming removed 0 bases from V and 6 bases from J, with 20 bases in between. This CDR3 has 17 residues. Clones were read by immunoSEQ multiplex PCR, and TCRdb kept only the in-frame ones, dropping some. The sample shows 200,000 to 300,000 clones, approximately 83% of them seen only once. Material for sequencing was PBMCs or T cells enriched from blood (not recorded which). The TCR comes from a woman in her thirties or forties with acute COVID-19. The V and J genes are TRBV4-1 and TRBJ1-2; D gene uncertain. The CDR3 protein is CASSQDGSGRAYNGYTF. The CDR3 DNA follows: TGCGCCAGCAGCCAAGACGGTAGCGGGAGGGCCTATAATGGCTACACCTTC.